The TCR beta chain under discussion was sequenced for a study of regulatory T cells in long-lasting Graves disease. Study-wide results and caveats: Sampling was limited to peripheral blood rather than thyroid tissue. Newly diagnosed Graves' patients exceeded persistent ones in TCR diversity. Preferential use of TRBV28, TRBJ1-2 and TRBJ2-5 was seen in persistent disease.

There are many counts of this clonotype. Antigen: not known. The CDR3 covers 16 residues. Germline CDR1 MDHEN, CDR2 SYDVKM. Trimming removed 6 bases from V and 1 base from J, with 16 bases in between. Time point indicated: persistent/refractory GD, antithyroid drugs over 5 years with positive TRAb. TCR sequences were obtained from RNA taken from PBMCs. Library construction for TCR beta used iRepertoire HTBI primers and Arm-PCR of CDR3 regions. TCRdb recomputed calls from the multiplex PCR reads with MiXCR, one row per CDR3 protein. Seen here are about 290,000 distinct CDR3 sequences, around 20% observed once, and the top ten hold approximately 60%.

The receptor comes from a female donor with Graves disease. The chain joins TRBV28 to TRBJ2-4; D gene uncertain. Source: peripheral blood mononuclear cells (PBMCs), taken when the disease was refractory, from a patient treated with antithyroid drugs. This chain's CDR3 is CASSLARNVAKNIQYF. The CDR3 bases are TGTGCCAGCAGCCTGGCCAGGAACGTGGCCAAAAACATTCAGTACTTC.